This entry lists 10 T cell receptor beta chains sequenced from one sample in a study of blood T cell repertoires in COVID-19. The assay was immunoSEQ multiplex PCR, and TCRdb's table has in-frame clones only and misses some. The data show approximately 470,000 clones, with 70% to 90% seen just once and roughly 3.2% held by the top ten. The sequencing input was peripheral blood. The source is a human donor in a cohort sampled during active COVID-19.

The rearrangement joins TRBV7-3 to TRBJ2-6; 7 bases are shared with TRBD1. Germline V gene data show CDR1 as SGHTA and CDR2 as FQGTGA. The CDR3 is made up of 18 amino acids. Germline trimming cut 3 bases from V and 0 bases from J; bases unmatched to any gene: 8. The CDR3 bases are TGTGCCAGCAGCTTGGCCGGGACAGCGAGCTCTGGGGCCAACGTCCTGACTTTC. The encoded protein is CASSLAGTASSGANVLTF. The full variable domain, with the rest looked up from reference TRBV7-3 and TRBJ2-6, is GAGVSQTPSNKVTEKGKYVELRCDPISGHTALYWYRQSLGQGPEFLIYFQGTGAADDSGLPNDRFFAVRPEGSVSTLKIQRTERGDSAVYLCASSLAGTASSGANVLTFGAGSRLTVL.

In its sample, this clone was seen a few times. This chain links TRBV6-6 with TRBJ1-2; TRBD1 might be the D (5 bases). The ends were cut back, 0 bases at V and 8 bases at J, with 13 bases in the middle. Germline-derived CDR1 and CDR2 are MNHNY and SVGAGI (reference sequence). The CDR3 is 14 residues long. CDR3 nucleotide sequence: TGTGCCAGCAGTTACTCGGGGGGTGGAGGAGGCTACACCTTC. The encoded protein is CASSYSGGGGGYTF.

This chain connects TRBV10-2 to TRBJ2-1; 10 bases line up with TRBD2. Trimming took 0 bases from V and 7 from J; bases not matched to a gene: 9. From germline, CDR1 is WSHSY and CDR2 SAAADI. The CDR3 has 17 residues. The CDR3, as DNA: TGCGCCAGCAGTGAGTCTACACCGGGACTAGCGCCGAATGAGCAGTTCTTC. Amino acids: CASSESTPGLAPNEQFF.

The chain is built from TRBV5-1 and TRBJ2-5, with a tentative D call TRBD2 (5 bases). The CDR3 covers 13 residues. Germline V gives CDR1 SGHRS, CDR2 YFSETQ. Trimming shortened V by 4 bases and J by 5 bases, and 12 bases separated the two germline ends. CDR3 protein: CASSASRAETQYF. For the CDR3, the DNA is TGCGCCAGCAGCGCCTCGAGGGCGGAGACCCAGTACTTC.

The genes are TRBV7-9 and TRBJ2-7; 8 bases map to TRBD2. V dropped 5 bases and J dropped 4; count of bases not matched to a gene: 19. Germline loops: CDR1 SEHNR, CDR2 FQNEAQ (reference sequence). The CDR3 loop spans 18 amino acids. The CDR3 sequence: CASSLRGGDSGVFYEQYF. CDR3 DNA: TGTGCCAGCAGCCTCCGGGGGGGCGATAGCGGGGTCTTTTACGAGCAGTACTTC.

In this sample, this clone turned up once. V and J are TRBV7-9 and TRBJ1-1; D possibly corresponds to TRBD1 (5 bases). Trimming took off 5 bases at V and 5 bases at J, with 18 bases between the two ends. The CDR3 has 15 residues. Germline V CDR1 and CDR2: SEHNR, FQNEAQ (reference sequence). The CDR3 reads CASSATGGIETEAFF. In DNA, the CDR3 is TGTGCCAGCAGCGCGACGGGGGGGATTGAAACTGAAGCTTTCTTT.

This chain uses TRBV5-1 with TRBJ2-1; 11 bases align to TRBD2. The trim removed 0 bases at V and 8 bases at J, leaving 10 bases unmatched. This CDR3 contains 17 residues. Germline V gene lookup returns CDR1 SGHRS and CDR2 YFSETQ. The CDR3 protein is CASSLAGGLAGQYEQFF. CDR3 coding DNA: TGCGCCAGCAGCTTGGCCGGAGGACTAGCGGGTCAGTATGAGCAGTTCTTC.

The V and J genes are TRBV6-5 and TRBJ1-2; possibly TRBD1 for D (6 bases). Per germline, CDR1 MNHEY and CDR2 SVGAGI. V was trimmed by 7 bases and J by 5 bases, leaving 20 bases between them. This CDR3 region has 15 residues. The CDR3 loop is CASIAQGGRIYGYTF. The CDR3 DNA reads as TGTGCCAGCATAGCACAGGGTGGTAGAATTTATGGCTACACCTTC.

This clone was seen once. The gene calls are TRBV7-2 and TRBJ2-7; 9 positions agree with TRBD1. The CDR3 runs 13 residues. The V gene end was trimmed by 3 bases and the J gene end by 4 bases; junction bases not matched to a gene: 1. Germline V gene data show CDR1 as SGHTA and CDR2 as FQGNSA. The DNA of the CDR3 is TGTGCCAGCAGCTTGACAGGGGGGTACGAGCAGTACTTC. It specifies CASSLTGGYEQYF.

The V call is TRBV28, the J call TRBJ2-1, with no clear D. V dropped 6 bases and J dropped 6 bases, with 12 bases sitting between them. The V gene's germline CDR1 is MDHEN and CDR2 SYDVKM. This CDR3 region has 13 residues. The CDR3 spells CASSLIQINEQFF. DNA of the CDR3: TGTGCCAGCAGCCTGATACAAATCAATGAGCAGTTCTTC.